Shown below are 26 T cell receptor beta chains from a single sample sequenced in a study of CD8+CD57+ T cells in acquired aplastic anemia. Profiles of TCR beta VDJ and CDR3 were generated from a genomic DNA template. TCRdb redid the calling of the reads with MiXCR, one entry per CDR3 protein. The sample holds approximately 99,000 distinct CDR3 sequences, around half seen once. The sequenced sample was sorted CD4+, CD8+, or CD8+CD57+ T cells (not recorded which) from PBMCs. The source is a human donor in good health, serving as a control.

The chain couples TRBV6-1 to TRBJ2-7, with 9 bases lining up with TRBD1. From germline, CDR1 is MNHNS and CDR2 SASEGT. V gave up 1 base and J gave up 3 bases; unmatched junction bases: 4. This CDR3 has 15 residues. In DNA form, the CDR3 reads TGTGCCAGCAGTGAAGAGGGGACAGGGAGCTACGAGCAGTACGTC. Residues: CASSEEGTGSYEQYV.

This clonotype was found many times. The chain has TRBV9 and TRBJ2-5; TRBD1 or TRBD2 may be the D gene (5 bases each). This CDR3 is built from 15 residues. V shed 4 bases and J shed 1 base, with 14 bases lying between them. Germline-derived CDR1 and CDR2 are SGDLS and YYNGEE. The CDR3 bases are TGTGCCAGCAGCCCGACCGGGACCACCCAAGAGACCCAGTACTTC. It translates to CASSPTGTTQETQYF.

The rearrangement uses TRBV27 and TRBJ1-2; D gene unclear. The CDR3 loop spans 14 amino acids. V dropped 3 bases and J dropped 0 bases, with 8 bases sitting between them. The germline CDR1 and CDR2 sequences are MNHEY and SMNVEV (reference sequence). In DNA, the CDR3 is TGTGCCAGCAGTTTTCGAGGGACTAACTATGGCTACACCTTC. Amino acid sequence: CASSFRGTNYGYTF.

The V gene is TRBV20-1, the J gene TRBJ1-1; a weak D match, TRBD1 (5 bases). V lost 1 base and J lost 0, with 15 bases in between. Germline loops: CDR1 DFQATT, CDR2 SNEGSKA (reference sequence). The length of the CDR3 is 16 residues. The CDR3 is CSARVFAGNLNTEAFF. The CDR3 nucleotides read TGCAGTGCTAGAGTATTCGCAGGGAATCTGAACACTGAAGCTTTCTTT.

This clonotype has just a few counts. The chain is built from TRBV29-1 and TRBJ1-2; 7 bases are a match to TRBD1. Germline V gene data show CDR1 as SQVTM and CDR2 as ANQGSEA. With 0 bases clipped from V and 3 bases from J, the junction kept 13 bases outside the gene matches. The CDR3 has 17 residues. This CDR3 is CSVEDPHSTGSDYGYTF. The CDR3 DNA sequence: TGCAGCGTTGAAGATCCTCACTCGACAGGGTCGGACTATGGCTACACCTTC.

Ten or more counts support this clonotype. The V gene is TRBV7-9, the J gene TRBJ2-7, with 12 bases aligning to TRBD2. Germline CDR1 is SEHNR and CDR2 is FQNEAQ (reference sequence). With V trimmed by 5 bases and J by 2 bases, 4 bases remained unmatched. The CDR3 spans 15 residues. The CDR3 region is CASSELAGGTYEQYF. The CDR3 nucleotides are TGTGCCAGCAGCGAACTAGCGGGGGGTACCTACGAGCAGTACTTC.

This chain uses TRBV7-8 with TRBJ2-5; 11 bases agree with TRBD1. The J segment lost 4 bases and the V segment lost 2 bases, leaving 6 bases of the junction unmatched. Germline lookup yields CDR1 SGHVS and CDR2 FQNEAQ. The CDR3 spans 16 residues. CDR3 DNA sequence: TGTGCCAGCAGCTTATGGGGACAGGGGGTTGGAGAGACCCAGTACTTC. Translation gives CASSLWGQGVGETQYF.

Regarding this clonotype: The germline gene is not matched at one end of the junction; a read error may be the cause. The V and J genes are TRBV7-7 and TRBJ2-5; 8 positions match TRBD1. Looked up from germline, CDR1 is SSHAT and CDR2 is FNYEAQ (reference sequence). The CDR3 is made up of 13 amino acids. The CDR3 DNA sequence: TGTGCTAGCAGCAAGGACAGGGCCGCATGGACGTACTTC. It translates to CASSKDRAAWTYF.

Notes on this clonotype: Given the absence of the conserved phenylalanine or tryptophan at the CDR3 end, a read error is likely. The J gene is TRBJ2-7, the V gene TRBV25-1; 8 nucleotides match TRBD1. Germline assignment: CDR1 MGHDK and CDR2 SYGVNS. CDR3 size: 15 residues. Trimming cost V 4 bases and J 4 bases; bases outside gene matches: 9. CDR3 sequence: CASSGGAGGNYEQYL. CDR3 DNA: TGTGCCAGCAGTGGGGGGGCAGGGGGCAATTACGAGCAGTACCTC.

This clonotype has a count of ten or more. V usage is TRBV5-1 and J usage is TRBJ2-1; the match to TRBD2 covers 9 bases. With 2 bases clipped from V and 3 bases from J, the junction kept 6 bases outside the gene matches. CDR1 is SGHRS and CDR2 is YFSETQ in the germline V gene. The CDR3 loop spans 16 amino acids. In DNA form, the CDR3 reads TGCGCCAGCAGCTTTGGTCTAGCGGGGAGCTACAATGAGCAGTTCTTC. Its protein product is CASSFGLAGSYNEQFF.

This rearrangement joins TRBV11-1 to TRBJ1-2; a possible D gene is TRBD1 (5 bases). CDR1 is SGHAT, CDR2 FQDESV, per germline (reference sequence). The ends were cut back, 3 bases at V and 3 bases at J, with 20 bases in the middle. The CDR3 extends over 17 amino acids. CDR3 sequence reads: CASSLNRSLPRHYGYTF. CDR3 DNA: TGTGCCAGCAGCTTGAACAGGAGCCTCCCCCGGCACTATGGCTACACCTTC.

This clonotype has at least ten counts. The V call is TRBV5-6, the J call TRBJ2-7; weak D call: TRBD1 (5 bases). The CDR3 spans 14 residues. In germline, CDR1 is SGHDT, CDR2 YYEEEE. Deletions cut 1 base from V and 2 bases from J, with 10 bases between. The CDR3 protein is CASSLLGATYEQYF. DNA for the CDR3: TGTGCCAGCAGCTTGTTAGGGGCCACCTACGAGCAGTACTTC.

As for this clonotype: With a much larger clone just one base away, this may be a read error. The rearrangement joins TRBV4-2 to TRBJ1-3, with D tentatively TRBD1 (5 bases). Germline V gene data show CDR1 as LGHNA and CDR2 as YNFKEQ. CDR3 length equals 14 residues. In DNA form, the CDR3 reads TGTGCCAGCAGCCAGGCTGGGGCTGGAAACACCATACATTTT. This codes for CASSQAGAGNTIHF.

This clonotype showed up just a few times. The V and J genes are TRBV25-1 and TRBJ1-6; D gene unclear. The length of the CDR3 is 13 residues. The germline V gene encodes CDR1 MGHDK and CDR2 SYGVNS. Trimming stripped 5 bases from V and 9 bases from J, with 11 bases between. This CDR3 is CASSLSAASPLHF. CDR3 coding DNA: TGTGCCAGCAGTCTTTCGGCCGCTTCACCCCTCCACTTT.

The V and J genes are TRBV12-3 or TRBV12-4 and TRBJ2-3, with 9 bases fitting TRBD2. Losses at the gene ends were 2 bases for V and 4 bases for J; bases not matched to a gene: 4. CDR3 length equals 15 residues. The CDR3 DNA sequence: TGTGCCAGCAGTTTAATGCGGGGGGGCCCAGATACGCAGTATTTT. Protein sequence: CASSLMRGGPDTQYF.

The CDR3 DNA sequence: TGTGCCAGTAGTATAGGGCTTAAGGGAGCGGGCAATCAGCCCCAGCATTTT. Amino acids: CASSIGLKGAGNQPQHF. The chain employs TRBV19 and TRBJ1-5; D gene unclear. The germline CDR1 and CDR2 sequences are LNHDA and SQIVND (reference sequence). This CDR3 is 17 amino acids long. V was shortened by 1 base and J by 2 bases, with 15 bases between the two germline ends.

This clonotype was detected ten times or more. The V gene is TRBV5-1, the J gene TRBJ1-1; perhaps TRBD1 as D (5 bases). Trimming removed 1 base at V and 2 bases at J, with 9 bases between. Germline assignment: CDR1 SGHRS and CDR2 YFSETQ. The CDR3 runs 14 residues. This CDR3 reads CASSLLQGNTEAFF. The CDR3 nucleotides read TGCGCCAGCAGCTTGCTGCAGGGTAACACTGAAGCTTTCTTT. The whole variable domain, remainder taken from reference TRBV5-1 and TRBJ1-1, is KAGVTQTPRYLIKTRGQQVTLSCSPISGHRSVSWYQQTPGQGLQFLFEYFSETQRNKGNFPGRFSGRQFSNSRSEMNVSTLELGDSALYLCASSLLQGNTEAFFGQGTRLTVV.

In the case of this clonotype: One end of the junction is discordant with germline, which a read error may explain. This sequence joins TRBV15 and TRBJ2-7, with a weak D call TRBD2 (6 bases). In germline, CDR1 is LNHNV, CDR2 YYDKDF (reference sequence). The CDR3 length is 15 residues. CDR3 coding DNA: TGTGCCACCAGCAGAGTTGGTACTAGCTCCTCCGAGCAGTACTTC. This translates into CATSRVGTSSSEQYF.

This clonotype was observed a few times. V is TRBV7-2 and J is TRBJ2-5; 7 bases are a match to TRBD1. V lost 6 bases to trimming and J lost 5 bases; unmatched junction nucleotides: 6. Germline values: CDR1 SGHTA, CDR2 FQGNSA. The length of the CDR3 is 13 residues. This CDR3 reads CASRSRGTETQYF. The CDR3 DNA reads as TGTGCCAGCAGGAGCAGGGGGACGGAGACCCAGTACTTC.

As regards this clonotype: This likely comes from a read error, as the CDR3 has no conserved phenylalanine or tryptophan at its end. The chain is built from TRBV2 and TRBJ1-1; D unresolved. With 8 bases removed from V and 5 bases from J, the gap between germline ends came to 18 bases. CDR1 and CDR2 from the germline V gene are SNHLY and FYNNEI. This CDR3 comprises 14 residues. The CDR3 DNA is TGTGCCAGCCGTCTTGGCCCTAGCCGAACTGAAGCTTTCTCT. Residues: CASRLGPSRTEAFS.

The chain has TRBV5-1 and TRBJ1-1; D remains unclear. Looked up from germline, CDR1 is SGHRS and CDR2 is YFSETQ. CDR3 length equals 16 residues. Trimming cost V 0 bases and J 0 bases, with 12 bases left between them. The CDR3 bases are TGCGCCAGCAGCTTGGAGATGGGTGGTGTGAACACTGAAGCTTTCTTT. Translating it yields CASSLEMGGVNTEAFF.

Ten or more counts support this clonotype. V is TRBV6-5 and J is TRBJ2-1; D may be TRBD1 (5 bases). Germline V gene sequence: CDR1 MNHEY, CDR2 SVGAGI. CDR3 length: 12 amino acids. The germline V and J ends were trimmed by 5 bases and 9 bases, with 11 bases remaining between them. DNA for the CDR3: TGTGCCAGCAGTCAGCAGGGTAGTGAGCAGTTCTTC. This gives the protein CASSQQGSEQFF.

This clonotype was seen ten or more times. The rearrangement links TRBV7-7 to TRBJ2-5; D is possibly TRBD1 (5 bases). The V end was cut by 2 bases, the J end by 4 bases, with 8 bases between. The CDR3 extends over 13 amino acids. CDR1 SSHAT and CDR2 FNYEAQ come from the germline V gene (reference sequence). CDR3: CASSLSQGETQYF. The CDR3 DNA follows: TGTGCCAGCAGCTTAAGCCAGGGAGAGACCCAGTACTTC.

This rearrangement joins TRBV11-2 to TRBJ2-2, with 10 positions matching TRBD2. This CDR3 has 17 residues. V was clipped by 4 bases and J by 4 bases; unmatched bases: 9. Germline-derived CDR1 and CDR2 are SGHAT and FQNNGV. CDR3 region: CASSSSRRLAGTGELFF. CDR3 bases: TGTGCCAGCAGCTCTAGCCGAAGACTAGCGGGCACCGGGGAGCTGTTTTTT.

This clonotype has a count of ten or more. This chain links TRBV19 with TRBJ1-4; the D is unclear. The CDR3 sequence is 16 residues long. V shed 6 bases and J shed 3 bases, with 17 bases lying between them. In germline, CDR1 is LNHDA, CDR2 SQIVND (reference sequence). CDR3 in DNA: TGTGCCAGTAGAAGTCCCGCGGGTCTAGCTAATGAAAAACTGTTTTTT. Translation: CASRSPAGLANEKLFF. The entire variable domain, with the rest obtained from reference TRBV19 and TRBJ1-4, is as follows: DGGITQSPKYLFRKEGQNVTLSCEQNLNHDAMYWYRQDPGQGLRLIYYSQIVNDFQKGDIAEGYSVSREKKESFPLTVTSAQKNPTAFYLCASRSPAGLANEKLFFGSGTQLSVL.

The chain recombines TRBV12-3 or TRBV12-4 with TRBJ2-3, with 9 positions matching TRBD2. The CDR3 covers 16 residues. V dropped 2 bases and J dropped 2; count of bases not matched to a gene: 5. As DNA, the CDR3 is TGTGCCAGCAGTTTAAGGGCGGGGGGGCCCACAGATACGCAGTATTTT. Residues: CASSLRAGGPTDTQYF.